This T cell receptor beta chain was profiled in a study of blood T cell repertoires in COVID-19. On the study more broadly: Samples of COVID-19 (acute and convalescent) were obtained from the United States, Italy and Spain.

Trimming at V came to 4 bases and at J to 8 bases, leaving 14 bases not matched to a gene. Germline CDR1 SGHDN, CDR2 FVKESK. The CDR3 length is 16 residues. How the authors handled the data: It was from reference gene primer amplification that nucleated cell counts were estimated. Clones were sequenced by immunoSEQ multiplex PCR, and TCRdb holds only the in-frame ones, with some missing. V, J and clone size are those of that table, while D and trimming were read from the DNA. The profile shows 210,000 or so clones, 65% to 90% of them singletons. Enrolled through a virtual design, the participants were between roughly 18 and 100 years of age and came from roughly 22 US areas. Clinical history reported by participants formed the basis on which cohorts were assigned.

Sequenced sample: PBMCs or T cells enriched from blood (not recorded which). The rearrangement joins TRBV14 to TRBJ2-7; TRBD1 aligns across 10 bases. The TCR comes from a woman in her fifties or sixties with acute COVID-19. CDR3 nucleotide sequence: TGTGCCAGCAGCCCCCGCTCCGGGACAGGGGCGTTAAAGCAGTACTTC. As protein: CASSPRSGTGALKQYF.